What follows are 9 T cell receptor beta chains derived from one specimen sequenced in a study of T cell responses to AZD1222 COVID-19 vaccine. This table comes from immunoSEQ multiplex PCR, and its TCRdb copy is limited to in-frame clones, with some not included. The profile covers approximately 200,000 clones, with approximately 90% appearing a single time and under 4% taken by the ten largest. The sequencing used peripheral blood, collected 28 days after the second AZD1222 dose. These TCRs come from an adult who received the AZD1222 COVID-19 vaccine.

J is TRBJ2-2 and V is TRBV12-2; the table's D call TRBD2 went unverified against the DNA. TRBV12-2 is an annotated pseudogene. The CDR3 totals 20 residues. The CDR3 sequence is CASRLRRGLAPLRGAGELFF. CDR3 nucleotides: TGTGCAAGTCGCCTTCGGAGAGGACTAGCGCCCCTGCGGGGGGCCGGGGAGCTGTTTTTT.

The rearrangement links TRBV25-1 to TRBJ1-5; weak D call: TRBD1 (5 bases). V lost 1 base, J lost 4 bases, and 14 bases lay in between. This CDR3 spans 16 amino acids. Germline CDR1 is MGHDK and CDR2 is SYGVNS. DNA for the CDR3: TGTGCCAGCAGTGAATTAGGAGCCGCAGGGAATCAGCCCCAGCATTTT. This gives the protein CASSELGAAGNQPQHF. Using reference TRBV25-1 and TRBJ1-5 for the parts outside the CDR3, the full variable domain is EADIYQTPRYLVIGTGKKITLECSQTMGHDKMYWYQQDPGMELHLIHYSYGVNSTEKGDLSSESTVSRIRTEHFPLTLESARPSHTSQYLCASSELGAAGNQPQHFGDGTRLSIL.

V gene TRBV11-3 combines with J gene TRBJ1-1; D call uncertain. The V end lost 7 bases, the J end lost 1 base, and 16 bases lay between the germline ends. Per germline, CDR1 SGHNT and CDR2 YENEEA. This CDR3 is 15 amino acids long. The CDR3 loop reads CASTQNLRGNTEAFF. CDR3 in DNA: TGTGCCAGCACCCAAAATCTTCGGGGGAACACTGAAGCTTTCTTT.

This chain joins TRBV5-1 and TRBJ1-2; D is perhaps TRBD1 (5 bases). The CDR3 runs to 13 residues. Germline CDR1 SGHRS, CDR2 YFSETQ. V was shortened by 0 bases and J by 8 bases, with 11 bases between the two germline ends. The CDR3, as DNA: TGCGCCAGCAGCTTGGCCGGACAAGGAGGCTACACCTTC. It codes for CASSLAGQGGYTF.

The chain has TRBV5-1 and TRBJ1-6; D may be TRBD1 (5 bases). Trimming stripped 5 bases from V and 10 bases from J, with 25 bases between. There are 17 residues in the CDR3. The V gene's germline CDR1 is SGHRS and CDR2 YFSETQ. CDR3 loop: CASRRSFGDVVRSPLHF. In DNA, the CDR3 is TGCGCCAGCAGGAGGTCATTTGGGGACGTTGTCCGCTCACCCCTCCACTTT.

The rearrangement links TRBV10-1 to TRBJ2-1; 11 bases align to TRBD2. The ends lost 3 bases at V and 7 bases at J; junction bases unmatched: 17. The CDR3 has 19 residues. The germline V gene encodes CDR1 WNHNN and CDR2 SYGVQD (reference sequence). The CDR3 DNA reads TGCGCCAGCAGTGATTTTAGTTCCTTACCCCGGACTAGCGGGAATGAGCAGTTCTTC. It specifies CASSDFSSLPRTSGNEQFF.

The J gene is TRBJ1-5, the V gene TRBV27, with D unresolved. The V end lost 2 bases, the J end lost 9 bases, and 8 bases lay between the germline ends. Germline CDR1 and CDR2: MNHEY and SMNVEV (reference sequence). The length of the CDR3 is 12 residues. The CDR3 DNA sequence: TGTGCCAGCAGTTTAAAAGGAGGGCCCCAGCATTTT. Translated: CASSLKGGPQHF.

V usage is TRBV7-6 and J usage is TRBJ2-1, with D maybe TRBD2 (5 bases). The germline V gene has CDR1 SGHVS and CDR2 FNYEAQ. The V end lost 3 bases, the J end lost 6 bases, and 12 bases lay between the germline ends. The CDR3 spans 14 residues. The CDR3 loop reads CASSFLPSGNEQFF. Here the CDR3 DNA reads TGTGCCAGCAGCTTTTTACCCAGCGGCAATGAGCAGTTCTTC. Filled out from reference TRBV7-6 and TRBJ2-1, the complete variable domain reads GAGVSQSPRYKVTKRGQDVALRCDPISGHVSLYWYRQALGQGPEFLTYFNYEAQQDKSGLPNDRFSAERPEGSISTLTIQRTEQRDSAMYRCASSFLPSGNEQFFGPGTRLTVL.

This clone was counted a single time. The chain is built from TRBV5-1 and TRBJ2-2; 7 positions agree with TRBD2. This CDR3 comprises 13 residues. V shed 8 bases, J shed 0 bases, and the junction held 1 base outside the gene matches. Germline loops: CDR1 SGHRS, CDR2 YFSETQ. CDR3 amino acids: CASSGPNTGELFF. The CDR3 DNA sequence: TGCGCCAGTAGCGGGCCGAACACCGGGGAGCTGTTTTTT. The full variable domain, in which reference TRBV5-1 and TRBJ2-2 provide the parts outside the CDR3, is KAGVTQTPRYLIKTRGQQVTLSCSPISGHRSVSWYQQTPGQGLQFLFEYFSETQRNKGNFPGRFSGRQFSNSRSEMNVSTLELGDSALYLCASSGPNTGELFFGEGSRLTVL.